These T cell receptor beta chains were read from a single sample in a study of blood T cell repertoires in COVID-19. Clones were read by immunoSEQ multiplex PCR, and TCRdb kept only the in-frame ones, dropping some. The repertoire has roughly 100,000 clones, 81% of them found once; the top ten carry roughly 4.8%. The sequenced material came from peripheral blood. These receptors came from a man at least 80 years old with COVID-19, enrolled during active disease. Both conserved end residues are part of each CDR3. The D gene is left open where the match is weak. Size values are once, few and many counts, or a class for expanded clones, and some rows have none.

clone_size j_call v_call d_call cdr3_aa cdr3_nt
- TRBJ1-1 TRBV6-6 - CASSYSGYTEAFF TGTGCCAGCAGTTATTCCGGGTACACTGAAGCTTTCTTT
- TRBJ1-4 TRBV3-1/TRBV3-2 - CASSQVPGQQNEKLFF TGTGCCAGCAGCCAAGTTCCCGGACAGCAGAATGAAAAACTGTTTTTT
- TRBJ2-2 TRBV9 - CAPHWGPDTGELFF TGTGCCCCTCACTGGGGGCCGGACACCGGGGAGCTGTTTTTT
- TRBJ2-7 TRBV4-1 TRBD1 CARSRDLDRGEQYF TGCGCCCGCAGCCGAGACTTGGACAGGGGCGAGCAGTACTTC
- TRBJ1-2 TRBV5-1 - CASSPDHPGNYGYTF TGCGCCAGCAGCCCTGACCATCCGGGAAACTATGGCTACACCTTC
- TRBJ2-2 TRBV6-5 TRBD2 CATIYSGYTGELFF TGTGCCACCATCTATAGCGGGTACACCGGGGAGCTGTTTTTT
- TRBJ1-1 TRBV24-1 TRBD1 CAIRGASSEAFF TGTGCCATCAGGGGGGCGTCTTCTGAAGCTTTCTTT
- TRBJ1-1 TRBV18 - CASSPGSGGFNEAFF TGTGCCAGCTCACCGGGGAGCGGGGGGTTTAATGAAGCTTTCTTT
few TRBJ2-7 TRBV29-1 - CSVGGRYEQYF TGCAGCGTCGGTGGGAGGTACGAGCAGTACTTC
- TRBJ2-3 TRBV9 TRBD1 CASSGRDRAFLTDTQYF TGTGCCAGCAGCGGCCGGGACAGGGCCTTTCTCACAGATACGCAGTATTTT
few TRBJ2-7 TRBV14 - CASSQRTGAYEQYF TGTGCCAGCAGCCAGCGGACTGGGGCCTACGAGCAGTACTTC
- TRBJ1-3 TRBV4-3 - CASSVGSSGNTIYF TGCGCCAGCAGCGTGGGGAGCTCTGGAAACACCATATATTTT
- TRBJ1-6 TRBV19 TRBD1 CASRRGTASPLHF TGTGCCAGTAGACGCGGGACAGCTTCACCCCTCCACTTT
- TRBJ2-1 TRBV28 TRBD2 CASSLSGARYNEQFF TGTGCCAGCAGCCTTAGCGGGGCACGGTACAATGAGCAGTTCTTC
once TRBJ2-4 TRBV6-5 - CASSQQGGAKNIQYF TGTGCCAGCAGTCAACAGGGTGGAGCCAAAAACATTCAGTACTTC
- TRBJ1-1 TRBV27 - CASSFFGQKAFF -
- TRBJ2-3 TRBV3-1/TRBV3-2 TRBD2 CASSHTSATDTQYF TGTGCCAGCAGCCATACTAGCGCCACAGATACGCAGTATTTT
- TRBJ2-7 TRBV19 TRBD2 CASSIKYSGVVTYEQYF TGTGCCAGTAGTATCAAATATAGCGGGGTAGTTACCTACGAGCAGTACTTC
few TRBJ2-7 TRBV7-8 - CASSLDGTVGVEQYF TGTGCCAGCAGCTTAGATGGTACAGTGGGTGTGGAGCAGTACTTC
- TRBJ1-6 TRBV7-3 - CASSQEGRDNSPLHF TGTGCCAGCTCACAGGAAGGCAGGGATAATTCACCCCTCCACTTT
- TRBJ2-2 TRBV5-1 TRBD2 CASSLLTSGRSTGELFF TGCGCCAGCAGCTTGTTGACTAGCGGGAGGAGCACCGGGGAGCTGTTTTTT
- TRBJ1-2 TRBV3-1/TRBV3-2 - CASEDRSRGGYTF TGTGCCAGCGAGGACAGATCGAGGGGTGGCTACACCTTC
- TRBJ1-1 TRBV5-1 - CASRPQTGNTEAFF TGCGCCAGCCGACCTCAGACAGGGAACACTGAAGCTTTCTTT
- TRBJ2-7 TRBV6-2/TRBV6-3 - CASSYSAQSSYEQYF TGTGCCAGCAGTTACTCGGCTCAATCCTCCTACGAGCAGTACTTC
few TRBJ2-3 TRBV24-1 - CATSDPTTTDTQYF TGTGCCACCAGTGACCCAACTACAACAGATACGCAGTATTTT
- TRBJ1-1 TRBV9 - CASSPGLGTEAFF TGTGCCTCCTCTCCCGGGTTAGGCACTGAAGCTTTCTTT
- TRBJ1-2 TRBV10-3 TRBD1 CAISESSTGSDYGYTF TGTGCCATCAGTGAGTCCTCGACAGGGAGCGACTATGGCTACACCTTC
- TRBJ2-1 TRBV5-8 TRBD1 CASSLGTGADNEQFF TGTGCCAGCAGCTTGGGGACAGGGGCTGACAATGAGCAGTTCTTC
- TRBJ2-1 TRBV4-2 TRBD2 CASSQAGNSGGYNEQFF TGTGCCAGCAGCCAAGCAGGAAATAGCGGGGGCTACAATGAGCAGTTCTTC
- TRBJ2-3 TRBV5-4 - CASSSTSPNTDTQYF TGTGCCAGCAGCTCTACTAGCCCAAACACAGATACGCAGTATTTT
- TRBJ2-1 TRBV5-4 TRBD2 CASSLPGLVLNEQFF TGTGCCAGCAGCTTGCCGGGACTAGTGCTAAATGAGCAGTTCTTC
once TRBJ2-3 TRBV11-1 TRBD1 CASSLKVRTGGHTQYF TGTGCCAGCAGCTTAAAGGTCAGGACAGGGGGCCATACGCAGTATTTT
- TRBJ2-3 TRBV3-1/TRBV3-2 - CASSETRLDTQYF TGTGCCAGCAGCGAAACCCGGTTAGATACGCAGTATTTT
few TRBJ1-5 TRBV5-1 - CASSLKSGGNQPQHF TGCGCCAGCAGCTTGAAATCAGGGGGCAATCAGCCCCAGCATTTT
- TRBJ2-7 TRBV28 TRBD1 CASSSVTGRLYEQYF TGTGCCAGCAGTTCCGTGACAGGGAGATTGTACGAGCAGTACTTC
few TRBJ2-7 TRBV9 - CASSLEVLSHEQYF TGTGCCAGCAGCCTCGAGGTACTGTCCCACGAGCAGTACTTC
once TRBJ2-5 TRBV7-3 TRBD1 CASSLRGQGLAETQYF TGTGCCAGCAGCTTACGGGGACAGGGTTTAGCAGAGACCCAGTACTTC
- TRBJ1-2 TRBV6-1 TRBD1 CASSEVGRQGRGYTF TGTGCCAGCAGTGAAGTAGGGCGACAGGGCAGGGGCTACACCTTC
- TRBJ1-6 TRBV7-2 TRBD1 CASSSETGVNSPLHF TGTGCCAGCAGCTCAGAAACAGGGGTAAATTCACCCCTCCACTTT
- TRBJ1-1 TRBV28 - CASSFRGGYEAFF TGTGCCAGCAGTTTTAGGGGGGGGTATGAAGCTTTCTTT
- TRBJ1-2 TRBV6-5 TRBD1 CASSTGGALYGYTF TGTGCCAGCAGCACAGGGGGCGCCCTCTATGGCTACACCTTC
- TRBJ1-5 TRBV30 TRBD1 CAWSFSGTGGLDSNQPQHF TGTGCCTGGAGTTTCTCCGGGACAGGGGGCTTGGATAGCAATCAGCCCCAGCATTTT